The 32 T cell receptor beta chains below come from one sample, sequenced in a study of T cell responses to AZD1222 COVID-19 vaccine. TCRdb's copy holds only in-frame clones and misses some; the assay was immunoSEQ multiplex PCR. Of around 190,000 clones in the sample, almost 90% were seen once. The sample consisted of peripheral blood, taken on day 0 of AZD1222 vaccination. These receptors all come from an adult in good health.

This rearrangement joins TRBV1 to TRBJ2-5; the D call TRBD1 from the table was never checked on the DNA. TRBV1 is a pseudogene. The CDR3 totals 17 residues. CDR3 sequence: CTSSQDESLGLQETQYF. The CDR3 nucleotides read TGCACCAGCAGCCAAGATGAGAGCTTGGGCCTCCAAGAGACCCAGTACTTC.

The chain carries TRBV7-9 and TRBJ1-4; TRBD1 matches at 8 bases. Germline values: CDR1 SEHNR, CDR2 FQNEAQ (reference sequence). CDR3 size: 16 residues. The V segment lost 0 bases and the J segment 4 bases; nucleotides outside the gene matches: 4. CDR3 DNA: TGTGCCAGCAGCTTAGCCCCGACAGGGGATAATGAAAAACTGTTTTTT. It translates to CASSLAPTGDNEKLFF.

The chain links TRBV5-1 to TRBJ2-5; D uncertain. V was shortened by 4 bases and J by 3 bases, with 4 bases between the two germline ends. The V gene's germline CDR1 is SGHRS and CDR2 YFSETQ. The CDR3 covers 11 residues. For the CDR3, the DNA is TGCGCCAGCAGCGGAAAAGAGACCCAGTACTTC. Protein sequence: CASSGKETQYF. The complete variable domain, with remaining parts taken from reference TRBV5-1 and TRBJ2-5, reads KAGVTQTPRYLIKTRGQQVTLSCSPISGHRSVSWYQQTPGQGLQFLFEYFSETQRNKGNFPGRFSGRQFSNSRSEMNVSTLELGDSALYLCASSGKETQYFGPGTRLLVL.

The chain couples TRBV10-1 to TRBJ1-2; D unclear. Trimming removed 3 bases from V and 7 bases from J, with 12 bases in between. This CDR3 is built from 13 residues. The germline V gene has CDR1 WNHNN and CDR2 SYGVQD (reference sequence). In DNA, the CDR3 is TGCGCCAGCAGTGACGGCAGCGACCTTGGCTACACCTTC. Its protein product is CASSDGSDLGYTF.

The chain combines TRBV5-8 with TRBJ2-1; 8 bases align to TRBD2. CDR1 is SGHTS and CDR2 is YDEGEE in the germline V gene. CDR3 length equals 15 residues. J gave up 7 bases and V 0 bases, and 6 bases lay outside the gene matches. The CDR3, as DNA: TGTGCCAGCAGCTTGGCGCCTAGCGGGTATAATGAGCAGTTCTTC. Its protein product is CASSLAPSGYNEQFF.

Note on this clone: The sample has other DNA sequences that encode this CDR3 too. The chain combines TRBV6-5 with TRBJ2-3; 9 bases match TRBD1. This CDR3 comprises 13 residues. V lost 6 bases to trimming and J lost 3 bases; unmatched junction nucleotides: 1. CDR1 and CDR2 (germline): MNHEY, SVGAGI. The DNA for the CDR3 is TGTGCCAGCAGGGGACAGGGAACAGATACGCAGTATTTT. This gives the protein CASRGQGTDTQYF.

Of note for this clone: This sample includes further DNA sequences coding for the same CDR3. The rearrangement joins TRBV7-3 to TRBJ1-1, with 8 bases aligning to TRBD1. Losses at the gene ends were 5 bases for V and 1 base for J; bases not matched to a gene: 3. The CDR3 runs to 14 residues. Per the germline V gene, CDR1 is SGHTA and CDR2 is FQGTGA. The CDR3: CASSPQGANTEAFF. The DNA for the CDR3 is TGTGCCAGCAGCCCCCAGGGGGCGAACACTGAAGCTTTCTTT.

The count of this clone is one. The V gene is TRBV5-6, the J gene TRBJ2-3; unclear D gene. The CDR3 covers 15 residues. Trimming cost V 0 bases and J 6 bases, with 14 bases left between them. The germline CDR1 and CDR2 sequences are SGHDT and YYEEEE. The CDR3 sequence is CASSLDTLWADTQYF. CDR3 nucleotides: TGTGCCAGCAGCTTGGACACGCTTTGGGCCGATACGCAGTATTTT.

In this sample, this clone turned up a few times. The V call is TRBV9, the J call TRBJ1-3; D gene uncertain. Germline CDR1 reads SGDLS; CDR2 reads YYNGEE. Trimming took off 0 bases at V and 9 bases at J, with 16 bases between the two ends. The CDR3 totals 15 residues. The CDR3 nucleotides read TGTGCCAGCAGCGTAGAACCGTCGCCGGACTCCACCATATATTTT. Residues: CASSVEPSPDSTIYF.

This CDR3 reads CASSIDSGAYEQFF. CDR3 sequence (DNA): TGTGCCAGTAGTATAGACTCAGGGGCGTATGAGCAGTTCTTC. The genes are TRBV19 and TRBJ2-1, with D possibly matching TRBD1 (6 bases). Between the trimmed V and J ends, which lost 0 bases and 8 bases, there was a span of 11 bases. This CDR3 has 14 residues. Germline CDR1 and CDR2: LNHDA and SQIVND (reference sequence).

This clone was detected only a few times. This rearrangement joins TRBV4-3 to TRBJ2-6, with D perhaps TRBD1 (5 bases). This CDR3 is built from 16 residues. CDR1 and CDR2 from the germline V gene are LGHNA and YSLEER. V was trimmed by 1 base and J by 1 base, leaving 8 bases between them. The CDR3: CASSQASGSGANVLTF. Here the CDR3 DNA reads TGCGCCAGCAGCCAAGCTTCAGGGTCTGGGGCCAACGTCCTGACTTTC.

This clone was recorded only once. Other DNA sequences from this sample encode an identical CDR3 as well. The J gene is TRBJ2-5, the V gene TRBV28; D remains unclear. The CDR3 is 11 residues long. CDR1 is MDHEN, CDR2 SYDVKM, per germline. V was pared by 2 bases and J by 4 bases, with 2 bases between. CDR3 sequence: CASSLGETQYF. As DNA, the CDR3 is TGTGCCAGCAGTTTAGGAGAGACCCAGTACTTC.

The CDR3 region has the DNA TGTGCCAGCAGCGCCGGTCAGGGGGCCGAAACGGGAAAACTGTTTTTT. This sequence encodes CASSAGQGAETGKLFF. The rearrangement joins TRBV7-9 to TRBJ1-4; the match to TRBD1 covers 8 bases. The CDR3 is 16 amino acids. CDR1 is SEHNR and CDR2 is FQNEAQ in the germline V gene (reference sequence). J was trimmed by 10 bases and V by 5 bases; bases with no gene match: 15. Looking up the rest from reference TRBV7-9 and TRBJ1-4 gives the full variable domain: DTGVSQNPRHKITKRGQNVTFRCDPISEHNRLYWYRQTLGQGPEFLTYFQNEAQLEKSRLLSDRFSAERPKGSFSTLEIQRTEQGDSAMYLCASSAGQGAETGKLFFGSGTQLSVL.

This chain connects TRBV4-1 to TRBJ2-7; 11 bases match TRBD1. The germline CDR1 and CDR2 sequences are MGHRA and YSYEKL. The V segment lost 4 bases and the J segment 5 bases; nucleotides outside the gene matches: 7. The CDR3 is 15 residues long. The CDR3, as DNA: TGCGCCAGCAGCCGCATACCGGGACAGGGGGACGAGCAGTACTTC. Residues: CASSRIPGQGDEQYF.

The chain employs TRBV4-3 and TRBJ1-2; 11 bases line up with TRBD1. The CDR3 totals 14 residues. Unmatched junction bases numbered 5, after V lost 3 bases and J lost 8 bases. CDR1 and CDR2 from the germline V gene are LGHNA and YSLEER. The CDR3 coding sequence is TGCGCCAGCAGCCAGGGACAGGGGGTGGGGGGCTACACCTTC. This translates into CASSQGQGVGGYTF.

In its sample, this clone was seen once. This chain uses TRBV29-1 with TRBJ1-2, with D uncertain. The germline V and J ends were trimmed by 6 bases and 7 bases, with 27 bases remaining between them. This CDR3 is built from 16 residues. Germline V gene data show CDR1 as SQVTM and CDR2 as ANQGSEA. The chain's CDR3 is CSVAHKMKTRVGGYTF. The CDR3 nucleotides are TGCAGCGTGGCCCACAAGATGAAAACTCGAGTAGGTGGCTACACCTTC.

The chain uses TRBV5-1 and TRBJ1-4; 9 nucleotides line up with TRBD1. V shed 0 bases, J shed 7 bases, and the junction held 1 base outside the gene matches. This CDR3 has 14 residues. The germline CDR1 and CDR2 sequences are SGHRS and YFSETQ. The CDR3 reads CASSLDRGPEKLFF. For the CDR3, the DNA is TGCGCCAGCAGCTTGGACAGGGGGCCTGAAAAACTGTTTTTT.

The chain employs TRBV19 and TRBJ1-5; the D is unclear. Germline V gives CDR1 LNHDA, CDR2 SQIVND (reference sequence). CDR3 length: 12 amino acids. V lost 7 bases and J lost 6, with 10 bases in between. DNA of the CDR3: TGTGCCAGTAAAACGGCGGGTCAGCCCCAGCATTTT. This gives the protein CASKTAGQPQHF.

This clone was detected once. V is TRBV3-1 (or the pseudogene TRBV3-2) and J is TRBJ2-7; no definite D call. Trimming removed 3 bases from V and 5 bases from J, with 8 bases in between. The germline V gene has CDR1 LGHDT and CDR2 YNNKEL (reference sequence). This CDR3 region has 12 residues. CDR3 bases: TGTGCCAGCAGCCAGGCGACCCACGAGCAGTACTTC. Protein product: CASSQATHEQYF.

V gene TRBV6-5 combines with J gene TRBJ1-5; D perhaps matches TRBD1 (5 bases). V gave up 5 bases and J gave up 4 bases, with 9 bases separating them. The CDR3 consists of 13 residues. Germline CDR1 and CDR2: MNHEY and SVGAGI. CDR3 DNA sequence: TGTGCCAGCAGTCTGACAGATAATCAGCCCCAGCATTTT. It translates to CASSLTDNQPQHF.

The chain is built from TRBV30 and TRBJ1-1; a weak D match, TRBD1 (6 bases). V lost 3 bases, J lost 0 bases, and 8 bases lay in between. The germline CDR1 and CDR2 sequences are GTSNPN and SVGIG (reference sequence). CDR3 length equals 13 residues. The DNA for the CDR3 is TGTGCCTGGAGGGGACAAGTGAACACTGAAGCTTTCTTT. Encoded protein: CAWRGQVNTEAFF. The full variable domain, its missing parts supplied by reference TRBV30 and TRBJ1-1, is SQTIHQWPATLVQPVGSPLSLECTVEGTSNPNLYWYRQAAGRGLQLLFYSVGIGQISSEVPQNLSASRPQDRQFILSSKKLLLSDSGFYLCAWRGQVNTEAFFGQGTRLTVV.

This clone showed up just once. V is TRBV18 and J is TRBJ1-1; tentatively, D is TRBD1 (5 bases). The V gene's germline CDR1 is KGHSH and CDR2 LQKENI. The ends were cut back, 7 bases at V and 2 bases at J, with 11 bases in the middle. This CDR3 is 13 amino acids long. CDR3 nucleotide sequence: TGTGCCAGCTGCCGGGACGGTAACACTGAAGCTTTCTTT. It specifies CASCRDGNTEAFF.

A single count supports this clone. This chain's CDR3 is CASSFSTSGYNEQFF. CDR3 bases: TGTGCCAGCAGCTTCAGCACTAGCGGTTACAATGAGCAGTTCTTC. V gene TRBV7-6 combines with J gene TRBJ2-1; the match to TRBD2 covers 8 bases. CDR3 length equals 15 residues. Trimming took 3 bases from V and 4 from J; bases not matched to a gene: 5. CDR1 SGHVS and CDR2 FNYEAQ come from the germline V gene.

This chain links TRBV2 with TRBJ1-5; the match to TRBD1 covers 8 bases. There are 14 residues in the CDR3. Germline loops: CDR1 SNHLY, CDR2 FYNNEI. J lost 6 bases, V lost 4 bases, and 5 bases had no gene match. The CDR3 loop is CASSGTGYLQPQHF. Written as DNA, the CDR3 is TGTGCCAGCAGTGGGACAGGGTATCTTCAGCCCCAGCATTTT.

The CDR3 protein is CAWKRQGDEKLFF. DNA of the CDR3: TGTGCCTGGAAGCGACAGGGGGATGAAAAACTGTTTTTT. The chain is built from TRBV30 and TRBJ1-4, with TRBD1 matching over 9 bases. CDR1 and CDR2 from the germline V gene are GTSNPN and SVGIG (reference sequence). This CDR3 is built from 13 residues. Unmatched junction bases numbered 3, after V lost 4 bases and J lost 6 bases.

The chain combines TRBV7-2 with TRBJ1-1; D gene unclear. Trimming pared 2 bases from V and 0 bases from J, leaving 10 bases between. Germline CDR1 reads SGHTA; CDR2 reads FQGNSA. This CDR3 has 15 amino acids. The CDR3 coding sequence is TGTGCCAGCAGCTTACGTGGCTTTATGAACACTGAAGCTTTCTTT. This encodes CASSLRGFMNTEAFF.

This chain joins TRBV5-6 and TRBJ1-5, with a tentative D call TRBD1 (5 bases). The germline CDR1 and CDR2 sequences are SGHDT and YYEEEE. The CDR3 has 14 residues. Trimming removed 2 bases from V and 6 bases from J, with 12 bases in between. The CDR3 region has the DNA TGTGCCAGCAGCTTTGCAGGGTTGGGTCAGCCCCAGCATTTT. Translation gives CASSFAGLGQPQHF.

V and J are TRBV9 and TRBJ2-3; D possibly corresponds to TRBD2 (5 bases). The CDR3 sequence is 14 residues long. V was pared by 3 bases and J by 2 bases, with 10 bases between. Germline V gene data show CDR1 as SGDLS and CDR2 as YYNGEE. The CDR3 region has the DNA TGTGCCAGCAGCGGGGCCGGGGACACAGATACGCAGTATTTT. Translation: CASSGAGDTDTQYF.

The CDR3 coding sequence is TGCAGCGCAAGGGGAGGGGCCAACGTCCTGACTTTC. Its protein product is CSARGGANVLTF. The V gene is TRBV29-1, the J gene TRBJ2-6; tentatively, D is TRBD1 (5 bases). Trimming took 7 bases from V and 4 from J, leaving 8 bases between them. Germline CDR1 reads SQVTM; CDR2 reads ANQGSEA. The CDR3 sequence is 12 residues long.

This chain joins TRBV5-6 and TRBJ1-4; D ambiguous. Trimming removed 4 bases at V and 5 bases at J, with 12 bases between. This CDR3 is 14 amino acids long. CDR1 SGHDT and CDR2 YYEEEE come from the germline V gene. CDR3: CASSPGQGNEKLFF. CDR3 DNA: TGTGCCAGCAGCCCCGGGCAAGGGAATGAAAAACTGTTTTTT.

V usage is TRBV6-5 and J usage is TRBJ1-1, with D hard to call. This CDR3 region has 13 residues. The ends were cut back, 3 bases at V and 0 bases at J, with 5 bases in the middle. CDR1 is MNHEY, CDR2 SVGAGI, per germline. Written as DNA, the CDR3 is TGTGCCAGCAGTTATGACTTGAACACTGAAGCTTTCTTT. Amino acids: CASSYDLNTEAFF.

V usage is TRBV7-8 and J usage is TRBJ1-5; D ambiguous. Trimming removed 0 bases at V and 5 bases at J, with 8 bases between. This CDR3 is built from 14 residues. Germline CDR1 reads SGHVS; CDR2 reads FQNEAQ. For the CDR3, the DNA is TGTGCCAGCAGCTTAGCGCTCCTAGATCAGCCCCAGCATTTT. It yields the protein CASSLALLDQPQHF.